This paragraph reports one T cell receptor (beta chain). The sample comes from a study of cytomegalovirus exposure and HLA in healthy donors. In the study overall: An early data release held 75 million to 100 million unique TCRs from HLA-typed donors.

The germline V gene encodes CDR1 GTSNPN and CDR2 SVGIG (reference sequence). The CDR3 contains 14 residues. Trimming shortened V by 5 bases and J by 4 bases, and 16 bases separated the two germline ends. The donors were healthy bone marrow donors. This PCR relied on a set of 60 Vbeta primers and 13 Jbeta primers. Sequencing was performed with immunoSEQ multiplex PCR; in TCRdb, only in-frame clones are kept and a portion is missing. The top ten clones hold 2.1% of a sample with some 100,000 clones, approximately 88% of them seen once. The chain couples TRBV30 to TRBJ2-3, with D perhaps matching TRBD2 (6 bases). This TCR came from a man between 18 and 35 years old in good health and CMV-seronegative. Sequencing was carried out using PBMCs. CDR3 DNA: TGTGCCTGGGGTTTGGGAGGAGGTCCAGATACGCAGTATTTT. Its protein is CAWGLGGGPDTQYF.